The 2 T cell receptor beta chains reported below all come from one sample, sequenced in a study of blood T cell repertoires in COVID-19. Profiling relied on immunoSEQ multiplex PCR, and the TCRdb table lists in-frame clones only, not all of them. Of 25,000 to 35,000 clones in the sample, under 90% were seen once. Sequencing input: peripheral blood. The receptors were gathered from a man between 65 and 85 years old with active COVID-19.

This chain's CDR3 is CASSLGTGRSTGELFF. The CDR3 DNA reads TGTGCCAGCAGCTTAGGGACAGGGAGATCCACCGGGGAGCTGTTTTTT. The chain carries TRBV7-2 and TRBJ2-2, with 8 bases fitting TRBD1. Trimming took 1 base from V and 4 from J; bases not matched to a gene: 5. Germline lookup yields CDR1 SGHTA and CDR2 FQGNSA. The CDR3 runs to 16 residues. Complete variable domain (other parts from reference TRBV7-2 and TRBJ2-2): GAGVSQSPSNKVTEKGKDVELRCDPISGHTALYWYRQSLGQGLEFLIYFQGNSAPDKSGLPSDRFSAERTGGSVSTLTIQRTQQEDSAVYLCASSLGTGRSTGELFFGEGSRLTVL.

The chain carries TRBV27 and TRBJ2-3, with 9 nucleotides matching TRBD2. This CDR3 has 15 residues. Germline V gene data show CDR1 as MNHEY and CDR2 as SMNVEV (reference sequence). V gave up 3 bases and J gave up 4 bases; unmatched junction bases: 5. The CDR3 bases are TGTGCCAGCAGTTTCTCGCGGGGGGGCCCAGATACGCAGTATTTT. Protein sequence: CASSFSRGGPDTQYF.